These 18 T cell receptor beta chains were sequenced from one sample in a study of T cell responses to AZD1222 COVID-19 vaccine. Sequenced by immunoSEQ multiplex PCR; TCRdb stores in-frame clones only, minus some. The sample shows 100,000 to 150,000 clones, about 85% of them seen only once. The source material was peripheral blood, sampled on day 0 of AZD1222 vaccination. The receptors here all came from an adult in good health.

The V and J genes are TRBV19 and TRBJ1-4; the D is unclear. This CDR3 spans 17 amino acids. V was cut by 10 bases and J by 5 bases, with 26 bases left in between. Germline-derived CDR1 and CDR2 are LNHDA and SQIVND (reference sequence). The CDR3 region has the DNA TGTGCCACTACTCCCAAGCCCCTGTGGGATGTAAATGAAAAACTGTTTTTT. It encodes CATTPKPLWDVNEKLFF.

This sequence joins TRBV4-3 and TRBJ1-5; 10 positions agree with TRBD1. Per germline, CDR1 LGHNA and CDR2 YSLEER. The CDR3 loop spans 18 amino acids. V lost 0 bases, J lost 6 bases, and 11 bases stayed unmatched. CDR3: CASSQDWGMTGGAQPQHF. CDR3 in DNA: TGCGCCAGCAGCCAAGATTGGGGCATGACAGGGGGCGCTCAGCCCCAGCATTTT.

This chain's CDR3 is CASRRGEDSPLHF. The DNA for the CDR3 is TGTGCCAGCAGGCGTGGGGAGGATTCACCCCTCCACTTT. The chain links TRBV6-1 to TRBJ1-6; D call uncertain. V lost 6 bases and J lost 8, with 11 bases in between. The germline gives CDR1 MNHNS, CDR2 SASEGT. CDR3 length: 13 amino acids.

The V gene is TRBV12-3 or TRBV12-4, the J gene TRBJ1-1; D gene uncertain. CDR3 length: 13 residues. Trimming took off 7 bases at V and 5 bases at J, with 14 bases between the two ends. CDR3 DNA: TGTGCCAGCACCAAAGCGGGTTGGACTGAAGCTTTCTTT. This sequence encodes CASTKAGWTEAFF.

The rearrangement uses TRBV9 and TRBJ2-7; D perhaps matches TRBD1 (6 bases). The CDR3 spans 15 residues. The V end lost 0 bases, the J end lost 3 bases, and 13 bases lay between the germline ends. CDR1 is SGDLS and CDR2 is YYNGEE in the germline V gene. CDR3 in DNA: TGTGCCAGCAGCGTAGAATCCCAGGGGATCTACGAGCAGTACTTC. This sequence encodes CASSVESQGIYEQYF.

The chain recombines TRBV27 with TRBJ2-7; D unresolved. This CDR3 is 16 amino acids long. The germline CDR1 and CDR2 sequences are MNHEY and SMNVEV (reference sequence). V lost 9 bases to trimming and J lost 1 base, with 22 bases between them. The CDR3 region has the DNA TGTGCCAGGCCCATAACCCGGGCCTTCCTGTCCTACGAGCAGTACTTC. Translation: CARPITRAFLSYEQYF.

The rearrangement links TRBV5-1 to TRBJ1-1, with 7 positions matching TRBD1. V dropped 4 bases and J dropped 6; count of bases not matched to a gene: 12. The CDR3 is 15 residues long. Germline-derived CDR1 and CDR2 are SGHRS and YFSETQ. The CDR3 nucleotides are TGCGCCAGCAGCCTTGGCGCGACAGGGTACTCTGAAGCTTTCTTT. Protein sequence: CASSLGATGYSEAFF.

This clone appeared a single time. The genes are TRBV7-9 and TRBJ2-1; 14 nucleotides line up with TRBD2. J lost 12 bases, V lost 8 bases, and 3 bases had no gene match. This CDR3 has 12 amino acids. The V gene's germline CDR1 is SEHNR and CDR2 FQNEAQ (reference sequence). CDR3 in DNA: TGTGCCAGCTCCGGGACTAGCGGGGGGCAGTTCTTC. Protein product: CASSGTSGGQFF.

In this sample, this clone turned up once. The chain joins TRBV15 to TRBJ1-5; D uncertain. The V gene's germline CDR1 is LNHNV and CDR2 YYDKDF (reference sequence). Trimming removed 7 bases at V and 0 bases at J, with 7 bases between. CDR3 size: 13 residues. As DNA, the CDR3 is TGTGCCACCAAGGGTTATAGCAATCAGCCCCAGCATTTT. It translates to CATKGYSNQPQHF.

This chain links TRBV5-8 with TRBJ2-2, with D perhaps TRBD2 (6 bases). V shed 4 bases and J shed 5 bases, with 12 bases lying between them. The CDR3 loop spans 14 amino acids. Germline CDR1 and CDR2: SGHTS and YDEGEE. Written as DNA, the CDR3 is TGTGCCAGCAGCCTGCCGGGAGAAACCGGGGAGCTGTTTTTT. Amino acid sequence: CASSLPGETGELFF.

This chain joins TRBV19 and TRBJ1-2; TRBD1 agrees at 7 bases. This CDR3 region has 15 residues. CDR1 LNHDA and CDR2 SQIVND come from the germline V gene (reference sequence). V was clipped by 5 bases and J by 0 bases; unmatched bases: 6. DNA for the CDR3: TGTGCCAGTAGTCCCCAGGGACAGTCTAACTATGGCTACACCTTC. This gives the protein CASSPQGQSNYGYTF.

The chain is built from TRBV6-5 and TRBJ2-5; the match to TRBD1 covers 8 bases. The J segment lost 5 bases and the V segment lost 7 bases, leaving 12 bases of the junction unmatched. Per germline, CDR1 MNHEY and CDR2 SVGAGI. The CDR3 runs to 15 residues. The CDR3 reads CASIRQGSSRETQYF. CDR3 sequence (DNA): TGTGCCAGCATTCGACAGGGGTCGTCTCGGGAGACCCAGTACTTC.

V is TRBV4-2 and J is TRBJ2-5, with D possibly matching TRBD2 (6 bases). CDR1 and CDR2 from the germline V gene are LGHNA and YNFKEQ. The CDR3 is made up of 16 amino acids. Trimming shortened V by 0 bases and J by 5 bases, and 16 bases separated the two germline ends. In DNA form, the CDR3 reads TGTGCCAGCAGCCAAGATGCGACTAGTGGCTTTGAGACCCAGTACTTC. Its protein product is CASSQDATSGFETQYF.

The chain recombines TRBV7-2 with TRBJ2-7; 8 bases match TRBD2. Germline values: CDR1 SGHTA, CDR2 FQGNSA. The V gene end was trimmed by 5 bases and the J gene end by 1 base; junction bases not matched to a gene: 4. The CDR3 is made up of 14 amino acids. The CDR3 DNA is TGTGCCAGCAGCGTGGCGGGGGGTTCCTACGAGCAGTACTTC. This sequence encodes CASSVAGGSYEQYF.

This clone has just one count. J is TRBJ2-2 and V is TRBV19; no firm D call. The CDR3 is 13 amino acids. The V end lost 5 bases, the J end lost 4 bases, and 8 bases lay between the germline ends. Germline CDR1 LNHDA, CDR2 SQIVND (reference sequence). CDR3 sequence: CASSVSITGELFF. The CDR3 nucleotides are TGTGCCAGTAGTGTTAGTATCACCGGGGAGCTGTTTTTT.

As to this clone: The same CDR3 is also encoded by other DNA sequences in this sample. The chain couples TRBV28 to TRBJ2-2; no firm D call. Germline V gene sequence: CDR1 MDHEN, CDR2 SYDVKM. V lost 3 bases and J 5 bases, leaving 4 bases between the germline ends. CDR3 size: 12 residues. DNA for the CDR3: TGTGCCAGCAGTTTGTTGACCGGGGAGCTGTTTTTT. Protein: CASSLLTGELFF.

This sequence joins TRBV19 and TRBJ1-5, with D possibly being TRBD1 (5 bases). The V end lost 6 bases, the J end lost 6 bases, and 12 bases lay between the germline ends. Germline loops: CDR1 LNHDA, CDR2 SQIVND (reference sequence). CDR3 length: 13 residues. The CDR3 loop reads CASRGRESQPQHF. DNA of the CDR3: TGTGCCAGTAGGGGCAGGGAGAGTCAGCCCCAGCATTTT.

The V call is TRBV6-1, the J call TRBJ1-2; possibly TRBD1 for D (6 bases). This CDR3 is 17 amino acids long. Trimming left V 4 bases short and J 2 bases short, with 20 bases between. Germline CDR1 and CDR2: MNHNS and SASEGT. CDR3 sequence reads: CASSGGGAGTGNYGYTF. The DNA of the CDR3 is TGTGCCAGCAGTGGCGGCGGCGCCGGCACAGGGAACTATGGCTACACCTTC.